These T cell receptor beta chains were read from a single sample in a study of CD8+CD57+ T cells in acquired aplastic anemia. TCRdb reprocessed the reads via MiXCR and lists one record per CDR3 protein. This sample has around 190,000 distinct CDR3 sequences, with 45% to 60% found just once. The sequenced sample consisted of sorted CD4+, CD8+, or CD8+CD57+ T cells (not recorded which) from PBMCs. The receptors stem from a human donor with aplastic anemia. CDR3s include the opening cysteine and the closing phenylalanine or tryptophan. D genes are given only for firm matches. Size is omitted from some rows. Given values are once, few, many or a class for expanded clones.

size,J,V,D,DNA,CDR3
.,TRBJ2-2,TRBV15,TRBD1,TGTGCCACCAGCACCGCAGGGGGCCACACCGGGGAGCTGTTTTTT,CATSTAGGHTGELFF
many,TRBJ1-2,TRBV19,.,TGTGCCAGTAGGGTATACCGTGAAACTAACTATGGCTACACCTTC,CASRVYRETNYGYTF
few,TRBJ2-5,TRBV7-2,.,TGTGCCAGCAGCCCGGTAGGAGAGACCCAGTACTTC,CASSPVGETQYF
many,TRBJ2-7,TRBV5-4,TRBD2,TGTGCCAGCAGCTTGGCTAGCGGGGGGGCCGGGGAGCAGTACTTC,CASSLASGGAGEQYF
.,TRBJ2-5,TRBV24-1,.,TGTGCCACCAGTGATTTGGGACAGAACCAAGAGACCCAGTACTTC,CATSDLGQNQETQYF
.,TRBJ1-6,TRBV7-9,.,TGTGCCAGCAGCCGCGACAGGCCCGTTTCACCCCTCCACTTT,CASSRDRPVSPLHF
.,TRBJ2-7,TRBV10-3,.,TGTGCCATCAGTGAGGACAGGTACGAGCAGTACTTC,CAISEDRYEQYF
few,TRBJ2-7,TRBV9,.,TGTGCCAGCAGCGTTCAGGGAGGCGAGCAGTACTTC,CASSVQGGEQYF
many,TRBJ2-5,TRBV3-1,.,TGTGCCAGCAGCGGGATAAGAGAGGAGACCCAGTACTTC,CASSGIREETQYF
.,TRBJ1-1,TRBV7-8,.,TGTGCCAGCAGCCCGCTCCCCCCTGAAGCTTTCTTT,CASSPLPPEAFF
.,TRBJ1-6,TRBV10-2,.,TGCGCCAGCAGCGACCCAAGCTCCTATAATTCACCCCTCCACTTT,CASSDPSSYNSPLHF
many,TRBJ1-6,TRBV9,TRBD1,TGTGCCAGCAGCGCCCCCGGGACAGGGGGTTCATCACCCCTCCACTTT,CASSAPGTGGSSPLHF
many,TRBJ1-6,TRBV5-1,.,TGCGCCAGCAGTGGGGGGGGTCCTAATTCACCCCTCCACTTT,CASSGGGPNSPLHF
.,TRBJ2-2,TRBV24-1,.,TGTGCCACCAGTGCCAGCTTATCGAACACCGGGGAGCTGTTTTTT,CATSASLSNTGELFF
.,TRBJ2-2,TRBV5-1,.,TGCGCCAGCAGCTCAGACAGCACAGGGGAGCTGTTTTTT,CASSSDSTGELFF
many,TRBJ1-1,TRBV9,TRBD1,TGTGCCAGCAGCTTCGGACAGGGTGATGACACTGAAGCTTTCTTT,CASSFGQGDDTEAFF
few,TRBJ1-2,TRBV24-1,.,TGTGCCACCAGAGGGAGGGGTAAACTAGCTAACTATGGCTACACCTTC,CATRGRGKLANYGYTF
.,TRBJ2-7,TRBV18,.,TGTGCCAGCTCACCACAGCCCTCTCCCTACGAGCAGTACTTC,CASSPQPSPYEQYF
many,TRBJ1-6,TRBV6-1,.,TGTGCCAGCACTCAATCACGGGCAGTTAATAATTCACCCCTCCACTTT,CASTQSRAVNNSPLHF
.,TRBJ1-1,TRBV6-1,.,TGTGCCAGCAAGGAAACTAAGGACAGACCACCAAAGGGAGCTTTCTTT,CASKETKDRPPKGAFF
many,TRBJ1-6,TRBV20-1,TRBD1,TGCAGTGCTAGATTTCTCACAGGGGGGACAAATTCACCCCTCCACTTT,CSARFLTGGTNSPLHF
.,TRBJ2-2,TRBV10-2,.,TGCGCCACCCGAATTAACACCGGGGAGCTGTTTTTT,CATRINTGELFF
few,TRBJ2-3,TRBV12-5,.,TGTGCTAGTGGTTTAGGCAGGACCACAGATACGCAGTATTTT,CASGLGRTTDTQYF
many,TRBJ2-1,TRBV6-4,TRBD2,TGTGCCAGCAGACCTAGCGGGGGCAATGAGCAGTTCTTC,CASRPSGGNEQFF
many,TRBJ1-4,TRBV20-1,.,TGCAGTGCTAGGGACTTTGCAGGGGCTAATGAAAAACTGTTTTTT,CSARDFAGANEKLFF
.,TRBJ1-1,TRBV19,.,TGTGCCAGTAGCTGGGGGGGGGCCTCGATCACTGAAGCTTTCTTT,CASSWGGASITEAFF
many,TRBJ2-1,TRBV7-2,.,TGTGCCAGCAGCCGGCGGGGAGGTAACAATGAGCAGTTCTTC,CASSRRGGNNEQFF
.,TRBJ2-3,TRBV20-1,.,TGCAGTGCTAGTCTGAATTTTCGGGATACGCAGTATTTT,CSASLNFRDTQYF
once,TRBJ1-1,TRBV29-1,.,TGCAGCGTCCAAGGGGGAGGTGGGAGCACTGAAGCTTTCTTT,CSVQGGGGSTEAFF
.,TRBJ2-1,TRBV6-2/TRBV6-3,TRBD2,TGTGCCAGCAGTTTCCCGGGACAGGGATGGACTAGCGGGGGGAATGAGCAGTTCTTC,CASSFPGQGWTSGGNEQFF
.,TRBJ2-3,TRBV11-2,TRBD2,TGTGCCAGCAGCGTTACTAGCGGGGGGGCAGATACGCAGTATTTT,CASSVTSGGADTQYF
.,TRBJ1-1,TRBV3-1,.,TGTGCCAGCAGTTTTGGGATCTCCGAAGCTTTCTTT,CASSFGISEAFF
few,TRBJ1-5,TRBV15,.,TGTGCCACCAGCGCTCGCTCAGGGTTGGTCAATCAGCCCCAGCATTTT,CATSARSGLVNQPQHF
many,TRBJ1-3,TRBV15,TRBD1,TGTGCCACCAGCAGAGGAGCGGGACAGGGGGCTCGTACTGGAAACACCATATATTTT,CATSRGAGQGARTGNTIYF
.,TRBJ1-2,TRBV10-3,.,TGTGCCATTGCGGACCTGGCCAACTATGGCTACACCTTC,CAIADLANYGYTF
few,TRBJ2-3,TRBV7-9,.,TGTGCCAGCAGCTTAGGAGACTACCGGGGGTCAGATACGCAGTATTTT,CASSLGDYRGSDTQYF
.,TRBJ2-7,TRBV20-1,.,TGCAGTGCTGAACGGGGCGGTGGATCCGAGCAGTACTTC,CSAERGGGSEQYF
.,TRBJ2-1,TRBV15,.,TGTGCCACCAGCAGACAGGGCGCGAGCCGCCAGTTCTTC,CATSRQGASRQFF
.,TRBJ2-7,TRBV29-1,TRBD1,TGCAGCGTTAGGGGGCCTTACGAGCAGTACTTC,CSVRGPYEQYF
few,TRBJ2-2,TRBV2,.,TGTGCCAGCAGTGAAGGATGGACGGGGCTCGCGAACACCGGGGAGCTGTTTTTT,CASSEGWTGLANTGELFF
many,TRBJ2-5,TRBV2,.,TGTGCCAGCAGCGAAAGACTGGGGTCTCCGACCCAGTACTTC,CASSERLGSPTQYF
many,TRBJ1-3,TRBV5-1,TRBD1,TGCGCCAGCAGCTTGGAACAGGGGGTAGCTGGAAACACCATATATTTT,CASSLEQGVAGNTIYF